This T cell receptor (beta chain) was captured by sequencing in a study of OX40 agonist ivuxolimab in advanced cancers. Looking at the study overall: Ivuxolimab, an antibody acting as an agonist of OX40 (CD134), was used to treat patients. Hepatocellular carcinoma, melanoma, renal cell or head and neck cancer was diagnosed in the dose-escalation patients. General study points: CD4+ and CD8+ blood T cells expanded clonally by week 6 at 0.1 to 3.0 mg/kg.

The study sampled blood at baseline, cycle 4 day 1, and cycle 7 day 1. Data came from immunoSEQ multiplex PCR; TCRdb stores just in-frame clones and leaves some out. The sample contains 70,000 to 95,000 clones, roughly 90% of which appear only once. About this clone itself: The antigen is not known.

The germline V and J ends were trimmed by 5 bases and 5 bases, with 7 bases remaining between them. CDR3 length: 12 amino acids. In germline, CDR1 is MNHNY, CDR2 SVGAGI (reference sequence). The sequencing here drew on CD4+ or CD8+ T cells sorted from blood, taken in a trial of the OX40 agonist ivuxolimab. J is TRBJ2-1 and V is TRBV6-6; no definite D call. The receptor was derived from an adult with an advanced solid tumor such as melanoma, head and neck, liver or kidney cancer. The CDR3 DNA sequence: TGTGCCAGCAGTAACAATAACAATGAGCAGTTCTTC. Translated, it gives CASSNNNNEQFF.